The present T cell receptor beta chain was sequenced within a study of vaccination effects on CD4 cells after COVID-19. Study-level background: Using viral peptide pools, the ViraFEST assay grew out antigen-specific CD4+ T cells prior to sequencing. Regarding the study as a whole: At late timepoints after vaccination, vaccine- and infection-induced clones shrank markedly.

Germline CDR1 MNHNS, CDR2 SASEGT. V was clipped by 0 bases and J by 0 bases, with 9 bases between them. CDR3 length: 15 residues. Profiling relied on immunoSEQ multiplex PCR, and the TCRdb table lists in-frame clones only, not all of them. The sample lists around 56,000 clones, roughly 80% seen once, with around 3.3% in the top ten. About this clone: As yet, its antigen is unknown.

Once cultured for 10 to 11 days, the cells underwent separation to obtain CD4+ T cells. The sample here was CD4+ T cells from PBMCs cultured without peptide, taken before COVID-19 vaccination. This rearrangement joins TRBV6-1 to TRBJ2-7, with D hard to call. The clonotype originates from a human donor who received a COVID-19 vaccine. The DNA of the CDR3 is TGTGCCAGCAGTGAAGCGGGAAAGAGCTCCTACGAGCAGTACGTC. This codes for CASSEAGKSSYEQYV.